Presented here are 5 T cell receptor beta chains from one specimen sequenced in a study of T cell clones after liver transplantation. Sequencing was performed with immunoSEQ multiplex PCR; in TCRdb, only in-frame clones are kept and a portion is missing. The sample includes around 76,000 clones, 75% to 85% seen only once; the top ten take approximately 0.8%. The source was CD4+ T cells from blood, collected 12 months after liver transplant. The receptors derive from a human patient who received a liver transplant. The T cells may come from the graft donor.

The chain recombines TRBV2 with TRBJ2-1; the D call may be TRBD1 or TRBD2 (5 bases each). This CDR3 has 15 amino acids. The germline V and J ends were trimmed by 4 bases and 4 bases, with 14 bases remaining between them. Germline assignment: CDR1 SNHLY and CDR2 FYNNEI. CDR3 loop: CASSAQNGAYNEQFF. CDR3 sequence (DNA): TGTGCCAGCAGTGCACAAAACGGGGCTTACAATGAGCAGTTCTTC.

This chain uses TRBV14 with TRBJ2-7; D call uncertain. This CDR3 is built from 15 residues. CDR1 and CDR2 from the germline V gene are SGHDN and FVKESK. V dropped 1 base and J dropped 3 bases, with 13 bases sitting between them. The chain's CDR3 is CASSQVTVSVYEQYF. The CDR3 DNA follows: TGTGCCAGCAGCCAAGTTACAGTGAGTGTCTACGAGCAGTACTTC. Full variable domain (missing parts from reference TRBV14 and TRBJ2-7): EAGVTQFPSHSVIEKGQTVTLRCDPISGHDNLYWYRRVMGKEIKFLLHFVKESKQDESGMPNNRFLAERTGGTYSTLKVQPAELEDSGVYFCASSQVTVSVYEQYFGPGTRLTVT.

The V gene is TRBV28, the J gene TRBJ2-2; D not certain. Looked up from germline, CDR1 is MDHEN and CDR2 is SYDVKM. The CDR3 length is 12 residues. Trimming left V 6 bases short and J 4 bases short, with 6 bases between. The CDR3 DNA follows: TGTGCCAGCAGGGAACGCACCGGGGAGCTGTTTTTT. Protein product: CASRERTGELFF.

The chain is built from TRBV10-3 and TRBJ2-3; the D gene is possibly TRBD2 (6 bases). The CDR3 is made up of 14 amino acids. CDR1 ENHRY and CDR2 SYGVKD come from the germline V gene. Trimming removed 10 bases at V and 4 bases at J, with 18 bases between. CDR3 amino acids: CATTAGFRSDTQYF. The CDR3, as DNA: TGTGCCACCACAGCGGGTTTCCGTTCAGATACGCAGTATTTT.

This clone was found once. This chain links TRBV9 with TRBJ1-5; 9 bases line up with TRBD1. The germline V gene encodes CDR1 SGDLS and CDR2 YYNGEE. Trimming took 0 bases from V and 8 from J; bases not matched to a gene: 6. There are 15 residues in the CDR3. The CDR3 loop reads CASSVGDRALEPQHF. The CDR3 nucleotides are TGTGCCAGCAGCGTAGGGGACAGGGCTCTGGAGCCCCAGCATTTT.